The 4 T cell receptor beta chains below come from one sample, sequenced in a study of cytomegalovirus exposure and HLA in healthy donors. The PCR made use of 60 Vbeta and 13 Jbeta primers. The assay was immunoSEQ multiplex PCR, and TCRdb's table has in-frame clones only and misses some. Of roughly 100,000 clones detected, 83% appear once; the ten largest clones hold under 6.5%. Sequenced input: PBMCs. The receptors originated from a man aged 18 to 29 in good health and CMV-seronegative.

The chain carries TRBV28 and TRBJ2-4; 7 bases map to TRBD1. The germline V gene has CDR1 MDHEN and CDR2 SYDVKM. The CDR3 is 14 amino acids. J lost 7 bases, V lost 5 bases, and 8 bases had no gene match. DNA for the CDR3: TGTGCCAGCAGTAGGGGGACAGTCGGTAACATTCAGTACTTC. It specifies CASSRGTVGNIQYF.

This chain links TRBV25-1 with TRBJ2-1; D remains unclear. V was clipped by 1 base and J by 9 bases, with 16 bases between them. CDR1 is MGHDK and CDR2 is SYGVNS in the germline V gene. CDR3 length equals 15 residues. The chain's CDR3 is CASSESRGPRREQFF. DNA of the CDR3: TGTGCCAGCAGTGAATCTAGAGGTCCGAGACGTGAGCAGTTCTTC.

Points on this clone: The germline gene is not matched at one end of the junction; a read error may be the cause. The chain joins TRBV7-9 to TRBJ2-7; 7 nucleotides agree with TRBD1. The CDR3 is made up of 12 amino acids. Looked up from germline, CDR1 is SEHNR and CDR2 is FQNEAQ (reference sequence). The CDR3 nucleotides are TGTTCCAGCAGCCTCACAGGGGACGAGCAGTACTTC. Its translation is CSSSLTGDEQYF. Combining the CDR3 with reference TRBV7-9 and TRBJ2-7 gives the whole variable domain DTGVSQNPRHKITKRGQNVTFRCDPISEHNRLYWYRQTLGQGPEFLTYFQNEAQLEKSRLLSDRFSAERPKGSFSTLEIQRTEQGDSAMYLCSSSLTGDEQYFGPGTRLTVT.

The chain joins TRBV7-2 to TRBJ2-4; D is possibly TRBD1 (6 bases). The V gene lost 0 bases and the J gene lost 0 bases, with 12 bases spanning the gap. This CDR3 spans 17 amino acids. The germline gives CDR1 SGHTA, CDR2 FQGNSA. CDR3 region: CASSLAGTSLAKNIQYF. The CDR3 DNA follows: TGTGCCAGCAGCTTAGCGGGGACAAGCCTAGCCAAAAACATTCAGTACTTC.